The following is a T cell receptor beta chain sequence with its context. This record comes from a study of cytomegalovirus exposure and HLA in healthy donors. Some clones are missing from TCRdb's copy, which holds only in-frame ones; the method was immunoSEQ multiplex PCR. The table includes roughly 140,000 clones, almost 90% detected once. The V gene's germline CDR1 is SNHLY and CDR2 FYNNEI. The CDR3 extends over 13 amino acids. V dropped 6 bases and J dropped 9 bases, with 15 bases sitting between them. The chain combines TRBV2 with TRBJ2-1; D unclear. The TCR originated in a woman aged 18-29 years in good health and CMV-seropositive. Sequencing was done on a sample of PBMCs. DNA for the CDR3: TGTGCCAGCAGGGCTTTCATGAGAGGTGAGCAGTTCTTC. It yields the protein CASRAFMRGEQFF.